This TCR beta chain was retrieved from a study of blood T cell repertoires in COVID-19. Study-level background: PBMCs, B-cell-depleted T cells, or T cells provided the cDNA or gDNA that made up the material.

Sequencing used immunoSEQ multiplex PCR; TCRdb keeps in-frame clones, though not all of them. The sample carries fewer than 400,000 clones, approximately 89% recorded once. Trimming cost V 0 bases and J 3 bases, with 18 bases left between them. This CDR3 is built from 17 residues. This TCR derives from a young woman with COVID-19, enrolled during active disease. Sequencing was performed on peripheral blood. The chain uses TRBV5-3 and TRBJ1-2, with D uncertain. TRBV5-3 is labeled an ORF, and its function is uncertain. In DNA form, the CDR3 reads TGTGCCAGAAGCTTGGTCCCCCCGGGTTTATTGCACTATGGCTACACCTTC. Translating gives CARSLVPPGLLHYGYTF.